The clone carrying this TCR beta chain was seen many times. TCRdb re-analysed the PCR reads in MiXCR, keeping a single row per CDR3 protein. Here the sample spans 60,000 to 70,000 distinct CDR3 sequences, around 18% being singletons. Trimming left V 3 bases short and J 4 bases short, with 19 bases between. Germline CDR1 DFQATT, CDR2 SNEGSKA (reference sequence). The CDR3 runs to 15 residues. The data originate from a study of molecular identifiers for immune sequencing clone quantification. The sample comprised naive CD8+ T cells from blood, with Jurkat cell RNA spiked in. Subset given: FACS-sorted CD8+CD4-CCR7+CD45RA+ naive T cells. The rearrangement links TRBV20-1 to TRBJ2-7, with D maybe TRBD2 (6 bases). This receptor was taken from a human donor in good health. Some libraries in this study had Jurkat cell RNA spiked in. CDR3 amino acids: CSASALGVAVYEQYF. In nucleotides, the CDR3 is TGCAGTGCTAGTGCACTGGGAGTAGCGGTATACGAGCAGTACTTC.